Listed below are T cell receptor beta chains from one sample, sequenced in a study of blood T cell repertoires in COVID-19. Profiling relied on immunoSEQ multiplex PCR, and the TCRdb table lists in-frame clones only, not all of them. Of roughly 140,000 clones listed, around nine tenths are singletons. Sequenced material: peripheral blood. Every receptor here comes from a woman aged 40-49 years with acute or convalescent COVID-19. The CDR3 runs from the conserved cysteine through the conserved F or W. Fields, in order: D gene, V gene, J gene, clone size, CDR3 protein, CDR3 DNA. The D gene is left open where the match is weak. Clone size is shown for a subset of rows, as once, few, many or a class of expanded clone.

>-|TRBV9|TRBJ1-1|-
CASSVTGGGITEAFF
TGTGCCAGCAGCGTCACCGGGGGAGGGATCACTGAAGCTTTCTTT
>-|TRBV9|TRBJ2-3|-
CASSPTGTLSTDTQYF
TGTGCCAGCAGCCCGACGGGGACACTATCCACAGATACGCAGTATTTT
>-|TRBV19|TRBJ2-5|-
CASSIAASSQETQYF
TGTGCCAGTAGTATAGCGGCTAGTTCACAAGAGACCCAGTACTTC
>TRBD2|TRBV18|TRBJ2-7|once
CASSPSSGSPLGQYF
TGTGCCAGCTCACCAAGTAGCGGGAGCCCGCTCGGGCAGTACTTC
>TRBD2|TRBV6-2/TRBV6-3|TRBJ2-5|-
CASSNALAGRSYQETQYF
TGTGCCAGCAGCAACGCTTTAGCGGGAAGGAGCTACCAAGAGACCCAGTACTTC
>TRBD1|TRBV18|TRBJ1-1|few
CASSPGQGLLDTEAFF
TGTGCCAGCTCACCGGGACAGGGTCTTTTGGACACTGAAGCTTTCTTT
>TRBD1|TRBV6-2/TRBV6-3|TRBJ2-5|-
CASSNPTGKYQETQYF
TGTGCCAGCAGCAACCCGACAGGGAAGTACCAAGAGACCCAGTACTTC
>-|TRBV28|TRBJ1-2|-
CASSFRRGGYTF
TGTGCCAGCAGTTTCCGCAGGGGTGGCTACACCTTC
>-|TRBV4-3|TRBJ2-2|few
CASSRFRGATNTGELFF
TGCGCCAGCAGCCGGTTTCGCGGGGCGACGAACACCGGGGAGCTGTTTTTT
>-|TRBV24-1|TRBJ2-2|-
CATSGGPRTNTGELFF
TGTGCCACCAGTGGAGGTCCTAGAACTAACACCGGGGAGCTGTTTTTT
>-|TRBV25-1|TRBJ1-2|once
CASSELLFGGRSYGYTF
TGTGCCAGCAGTGAACTCCTGTTTGGGGGCAGGAGCTATGGCTACACCTTC
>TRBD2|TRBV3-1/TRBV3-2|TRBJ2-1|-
CASSHSGGAGGVF
TGTGCCAGCAGCCACTCGGGAGGGGCGGGGGGTGTCTTC
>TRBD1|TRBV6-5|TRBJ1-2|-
CASSYHRGGNYGYTF
TGTGCCAGCAGTTACCACAGGGGGGGTAACTATGGCTACACCTTC
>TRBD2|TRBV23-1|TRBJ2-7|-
CASLNGGLNGYEQYF
TGCGCCAGCCTTAACGGGGGACTAAATGGCTACGAGCAGTACTTC
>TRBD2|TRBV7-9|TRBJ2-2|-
CASSSYSGGAVTGELFF
TGTGCCAGCAGCTCCTATAGCGGGGGGGCGGTCACCGGGGAGCTGTTTTTT
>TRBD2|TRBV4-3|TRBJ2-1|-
CASSRDIGGGGAYNEQFF
TGCGCCAGCAGCCGAGACATAGGTGGCGGGGGAGCCTACAATGAGCAGTTCTTC
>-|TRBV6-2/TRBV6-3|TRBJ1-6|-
CASSYSGPNSPLHF
TGTGCCAGCAGTTACTCTGGGCCTAATTCACCCCTCCACTTT
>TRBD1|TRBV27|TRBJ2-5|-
CASSQGQVGETQYF
TGTGCCAGCAGTCAAGGACAGGTTGGAGAGACCCAGTACTTC
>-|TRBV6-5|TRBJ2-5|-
CASSMTRAQETQYF
TGTGCCAGCTCGATGACTAGGGCCCAAGAGACCCAGTACTTC
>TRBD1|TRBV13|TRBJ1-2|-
CASSLGRTGNGYTF
TGTGCCAGCAGCTTAGGGAGGACAGGGAACGGCTACACCTTC
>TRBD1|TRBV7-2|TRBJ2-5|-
CASSLGQGAYQETQYF
TGTGCCAGCAGCTTAGGGCAGGGGGCATACCAAGAGACCCAGTACTTC
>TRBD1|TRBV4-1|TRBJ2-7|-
CASSQGRGQGRHEQYF
TGCGCCAGCAGCCAAGGCCGAGGACAGGGTAGACACGAGCAGTACTTC
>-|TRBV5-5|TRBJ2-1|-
CASSVRDPMSYNEQFF
TGTGCCAGCAGCGTCAGGGATCCAATGTCCTACAATGAGCAGTTCTTC
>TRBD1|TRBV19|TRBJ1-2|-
CASSRTGGILDYGYTF
TGTGCCAGTAGTAGGACAGGGGGGATCCTGGACTATGGCTACACCTTC
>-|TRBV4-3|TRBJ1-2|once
CASSQEGGGGYGYTF
TGCGCCAGCAGCCAAGAGGGGGGGGGAGGCTATGGCTACACCTTC
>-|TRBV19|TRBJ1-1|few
CASFPIQGQTKPTNTEAFF
TGTGCCAGTTTCCCCATTCAAGGACAGACCAAGCCCACGAACACTGAAGCTTTCTTT
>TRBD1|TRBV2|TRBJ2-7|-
CASSEGQGAYEQYF
TGTGCCAGCAGTGAGGGACAGGGGGCCTACGAGCAGTACTTC
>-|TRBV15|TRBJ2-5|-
CATSPDGGQETQYF
TGTGCCACCAGCCCTGATGGAGGGCAAGAGACCCAGTACTTC
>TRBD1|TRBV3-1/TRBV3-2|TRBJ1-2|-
CASSQTGGEHGYTF
TGTGCCAGCAGCCAGACAGGGGGAGAGCATGGCTACACCTTC
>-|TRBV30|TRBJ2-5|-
CAWSEQFQETQYF
TGTGCCTGGAGTGAACAGTTTCAAGAGACCCAGTACTTC
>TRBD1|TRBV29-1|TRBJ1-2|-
CSAWPDRLNYGYTF
TGCAGCGCCTGGCCGGACAGGCTTAACTATGGCTACACCTTC
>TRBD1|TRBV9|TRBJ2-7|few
CASSVQGQGAREQYF
TGTGCCAGCAGCGTACAGGGACAGGGGGCGCGGGAGCAGTACTTC
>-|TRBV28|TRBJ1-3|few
CASQGSGNTIYF
TGTGCCAGTCAGGGGTCCGGAAACACCATATATTTT
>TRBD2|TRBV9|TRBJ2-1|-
CASSVESGGTDLYNEQFF
TGTGCCAGCAGCGTAGAGAGCGGGGGGACAGACTTGTACAATGAGCAGTTCTTC
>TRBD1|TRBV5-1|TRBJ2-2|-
CASSVRQGGNTGELFF
TGCGCCAGCAGCGTACGACAGGGGGGGAACACCGGGGAGCTGTTTTTT
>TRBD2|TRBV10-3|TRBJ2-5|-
CAISGGSGRQETQYF
TGTGCCATCAGTGGGGGTAGCGGGAGGCAAGAGACCCAGTACTTC
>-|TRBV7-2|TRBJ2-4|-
CASSSGPLAKNIQYF
TGTGCCAGCAGCTCGGGTCCGCTAGCCAAAAACATTCAGTACTTC
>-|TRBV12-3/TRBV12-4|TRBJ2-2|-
CASILNTGELFF
TGTGCCAGCATTCTGAACACCGGGGAGCTGTTTTTT
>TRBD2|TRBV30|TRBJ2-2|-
CAWSAWSGVTGELFF
TGTGCCTGGAGTGCTTGGAGCGGGGTCACCGGGGAGCTGTTTTTT
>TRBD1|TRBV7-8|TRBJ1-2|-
CASSLSGTGGGGYTF
TGTGCCAGCAGCCTTTCCGGGACAGGGGGAGGGGGCTACACCTTC
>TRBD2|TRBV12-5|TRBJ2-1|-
CASGSRVTSGGLNYNEQFF
TGTGCTAGTGGTTCCCGAGTTACTAGCGGGGGGTTGAACTACAATGAGCAGTTCTTC
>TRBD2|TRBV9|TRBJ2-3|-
CASSVTSGRTDTQYF
TGTGCCAGCAGCGTCACTAGCGGACGCACAGATACGCAGTATTTT
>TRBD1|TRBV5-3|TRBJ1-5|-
CARSLVGGGNQPQHF
TGTGCCAGAAGCTTGGTAGGGGGCGGAAATCAGCCCCAGCATTTT
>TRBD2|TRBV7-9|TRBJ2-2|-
CASSLVAGGNFELFF
TGTGCCAGCAGCTTAGTAGCGGGGGGAAATTTCGAGCTGTTTTTT
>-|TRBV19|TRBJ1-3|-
CASSDQVVGNTIYF
TGTGCCAGTAGTGATCAGGTGGTAGGAAACACCATATATTTT